Listed below are T cell receptor beta chains from one sample, sequenced in a study of OX40 agonist ivuxolimab in advanced cancers. Generated by immunoSEQ multiplex PCR, the TCRdb table keeps only in-frame clones and is missing some. This table holds 10,000 to 12,000 clones, roughly 78% found once. The sequencing used CD4+ or CD8+ T cells sorted from blood, collected in a trial of the OX40 agonist ivuxolimab. Receptors originate from an adult with an advanced solid tumor such as melanoma, head and neck, liver or kidney cancer. CDR3s include the opening cysteine and the closing phenylalanine or tryptophan. Fields, in order: D gene, V gene, clone size, J gene, CDR3 protein, CDR3 DNA. The D gene is left open where the match is weak. Expanded clones get a size class; other rows say once, few or many, or leave the size out.

D: TRBD1; V: TRBV29-1; size: NA; J: TRBJ2-5; CDR3: CSVDRTGQETQYF; DNA: TGCAGCGTTGACCGGACAGGACAAGAGACCCAGTACTTC
D: TRBD2; V: TRBV9; size: few; J: TRBJ2-3; CDR3: CASSDSGRGADTQYF; DNA: TGTGCCAGCAGCGATAGCGGGAGAGGTGCAGATACGCAGTATTTT
D: TRBD1; V: TRBV6-5; size: NA; J: TRBJ1-2; CDR3: CASSYSQGAVYYGYTF; DNA: TGTGCCAGCAGTTACTCCCAGGGGGCCGTTTACTATGGCTACACCTTC
D: TRBD2; V: TRBV27; size: NA; J: TRBJ2-5; CDR3: CASSIGLAGSTQYF; DNA: TGTGCCAGCAGTATTGGACTAGCGGGATCGACCCAGTACTTC
D: NA; V: TRBV4-1; size: NA; J: TRBJ2-1; CDR3: CASSQEGIAHDYNEQFF; DNA: TGCGCCAGCAGCCAAGAAGGTATCGCGCACGATTACAATGAGCAGTTCTTC
D: NA; V: TRBV28; size: medium-sized; J: TRBJ1-5; CDR3: CASTLPRGPQHF; DNA: TGTGCCAGCACCCTACCCCGGGGTCCCCAGCATTTT
D: TRBD2; V: TRBV6-5; size: NA; J: TRBJ2-7; CDR3: CASRVTSGQAYEQYF; DNA: TGTGCCAGCAGGGTGACTAGCGGGCAGGCCTACGAGCAGTACTTC
D: NA; V: TRBV29-1; size: NA; J: TRBJ2-7; CDR3: CSVESGRTTQLDSYEQYF; DNA: TGCAGCGTTGAATCTGGTCGGACAACCCAACTGGACTCCTACGAGCAGTACTTC
D: NA; V: TRBV4-3; size: NA; J: TRBJ2-7; CDR3: CASSQDGGNEQYF; DNA: TGCGCCAGCAGCCAAGATGGGGGGAACGAGCAGTACTTC
D: TRBD2; V: TRBV2; size: once; J: TRBJ2-1; CDR3: CASNQPPGLAHNNEQFF; DNA: TGTGCCAGCAACCAACCTCCGGGACTAGCACATAACAATGAGCAGTTCTTC
D: NA; V: TRBV10-3; size: NA; J: TRBJ1-1; CDR3: CAISGDSRMNTEAFF; DNA: TGTGCCATCAGTGGGGACTCACGAATGAACACTGAAGCTTTCTTT
D: NA; V: TRBV6-6; size: NA; J: TRBJ2-1; CDR3: CASSYSRELEQFF; DNA: TGTGCCAGCAGTTACTCGAGGGAGTTGGAGCAGTTCTTC
D: NA; V: TRBV6-1; size: few; J: TRBJ2-7; CDR3: CASSATPSYEQYF; DNA: TGTGCCAGCAGTGCGACACCATCCTACGAGCAGTACTTC
D: NA; V: TRBV6-1; size: NA; J: TRBJ2-7; CDR3: CASIRSGYEQYF; DNA: TGTGCCAGCATACGTAGTGGCTACGAGCAGTACTTC
D: NA; V: TRBV11-3; size: NA; J: TRBJ2-2; CDR3: CASSHHQGNTGELFF; DNA: TGTGCCAGCAGCCACCACCAGGGAAACACCGGGGAGCTGTTTTTT
D: NA; V: TRBV12-5; size: NA; J: TRBJ2-5; CDR3: CASGLGPGRQETQYF; DNA: TGTGCTAGTGGTTTGGGACCAGGACGGCAAGAGACCCAGTACTTC
D: NA; V: TRBV5-1; size: NA; J: TRBJ2-3; CDR3: CASSLGGRKTDTQYF; DNA: TGCGCCAGCAGCTTGGGCGGGCGGAAGACAGATACGCAGTATTTT
D: TRBD2; V: TRBV27; size: NA; J: TRBJ2-3; CDR3: CASSFSGGSADTQYF; DNA: TGTGCCAGCAGTTTTTCAGGCGGGAGCGCAGATACGCAGTATTTT
D: NA; V: TRBV7-3; size: NA; J: TRBJ2-1; CDR3: CASSLEGNEQFF; DNA: TGTGCCAGCAGTTTAGAAGGGAATGAGCAGTTCTTC
D: TRBD1; V: TRBV2; size: hyperexpanded; J: TRBJ1-5; CDR3: CASSFRQGMSNQPQHF; DNA: TGTGCCAGCAGTTTTCGACAGGGTATGAGCAATCAGCCCCAGCATTTT
D: NA; V: TRBV11-3; size: once; J: TRBJ2-7; CDR3: CASGENSYEQYF; DNA: TGTGCCAGCGGTGAAAACTCCTACGAGCAGTACTTC
D: NA; V: TRBV2; size: NA; J: TRBJ2-3; CDR3: CASSEGRERDTQYF; DNA: TGTGCCAGCAGTGAGGGACGGGAGCGCGATACGCAGTATTTT